A single sample is the source of the 27 T cell receptor beta chains below, sequenced in a study of cytomegalovirus exposure and HLA in healthy donors. PCR primers comprised 60 Vbeta and 13 Jbeta primers. The method was immunoSEQ multiplex PCR; TCRdb's version includes in-frame clones alone and lacks a portion of them. The table shows fewer than 250,000 clones, with under 85% occurring only once. The sequenced sample consisted of PBMCs. These TCRs come from a woman in her late teens or twenties in good health and CMV-seronegative.

J is TRBJ2-7 and V is TRBV28; D is unclear. V was clipped by 6 bases and J by 2 bases, with 8 bases between them. CDR3 length equals 12 residues. CDR1 is MDHEN and CDR2 is SYDVKM in the germline V gene. The CDR3 spells CASRAGAYEQYF. DNA of the CDR3: TGTGCCAGCAGAGCCGGTGCCTACGAGCAGTACTTC.

This clone was counted between two and nine times. V usage is TRBV28 and J usage is TRBJ2-7, with 12 bases identical to TRBD2. V was pared by 3 bases and J by 0 bases, with 3 bases of the junction left unmatched. CDR3 length: 16 amino acids. CDR1 MDHEN and CDR2 SYDVKM come from the germline V gene. The CDR3 loop reads CASSLLTSGSSYEQYF. Written as DNA, the CDR3 is TGTGCCAGCAGTTTGCTGACTAGCGGGAGCTCCTACGAGCAGTACTTC.

This clone was seen only a few times. The genes are TRBV7-6 and TRBJ1-5; 9 bases align to TRBD1. In germline, CDR1 is SGHVS, CDR2 FNYEAQ. V lost 5 bases and J lost 3; bases outside the gene matches: 5. The CDR3 spans 15 residues. Here the CDR3 reads CASSKGQGNNQPQHF. The CDR3 DNA follows: TGTGCCAGCAGCAAGGGACAGGGAAACAATCAGCCCCAGCATTTT.

The chain recombines TRBV6-5 with TRBJ2-7; D is perhaps TRBD1 (5 bases). Trimming took off 2 bases at V and 7 bases at J, with 12 bases between the two ends. There are 13 residues in the CDR3. The germline gives CDR1 MNHEY, CDR2 SVGAGI. The CDR3 DNA is TGTGCCAGCAGTTACGGGGCCAAGTGGGAGCAGTACTTC. Residues: CASSYGAKWEQYF.

The CDR3 loop reads CASTHTGGNDNEQFF. CDR3 DNA: TGTGCCAGCACACACACCGGCGGGAACGACAATGAGCAGTTCTTC. This chain uses TRBV6-6 with TRBJ2-1; a weak D match, TRBD2 (6 bases). Looked up from germline, CDR1 is MNHNY and CDR2 is SVGAGI (reference sequence). CDR3 length equals 15 residues. Trimming left V 7 bases short and J 5 bases short, with 18 bases between.

The CDR3 here is CASSGTASYEQYF. The CDR3 DNA follows: TGTGCCAGCTCGGGAACGGCTTCCTACGAGCAGTACTTC. The chain is built from TRBV9 and TRBJ2-7, with a tentative D call TRBD2 (5 bases). Looked up from germline, CDR1 is SGDLS and CDR2 is YYNGEE. This CDR3 is built from 13 residues. V lost 7 bases, J lost 1 base, and 12 bases lay in between.

This clone was detected only once. The rearrangement links TRBV5-1 to TRBJ2-1, with 7 bases matching TRBD2. Germline CDR1 is SGHRS and CDR2 is YFSETQ. After removal of 1 base from V and 8 bases from J, the junction contained 6 bases not matched to a gene. This CDR3 has 14 residues. The CDR3 DNA follows: TGCGCCAGCAGCTTGTCTCGCGGGAGCGATGAGCAGTTCTTC. This translates into CASSLSRGSDEQFF.

The V call is TRBV19, the J call TRBJ1-1, with a weak D call TRBD1 (5 bases). CDR3 size: 15 residues. From germline, CDR1 is LNHDA and CDR2 SQIVND (reference sequence). Trimming left V 5 bases short and J 1 base short, with 14 bases between. The chain's CDR3 is CASSSENRQNTEAFF. The CDR3 DNA follows: TGTGCCAGTAGTTCTGAGAACAGGCAGAACACTGAAGCTTTCTTT.

The chain has TRBV6-5 and TRBJ1-1; tentative D call: TRBD1 (6 bases). Germline CDR1 is MNHEY and CDR2 is SVGAGI. Trimming cost V 4 bases and J 8 bases, with 14 bases left between them. The CDR3 spans 13 residues. As DNA, the CDR3 is TGTGCCAGCAGTTCCCGCACAACAGGGGAAGCTTTCTTT. It translates to CASSSRTTGEAFF.

This clone was seen only a few times. In DNA, the CDR3 is TGTGCCAGCAGCTTAGACAGAAATGAGCAGTTCTTC. As protein: CASSLDRNEQFF. J is TRBJ2-1 and V is TRBV11-2; D uncertain. The germline CDR1 and CDR2 sequences are SGHAT and FQNNGV. The CDR3 is 12 residues long. V lost 0 bases to trimming and J lost 7 bases, with 4 bases between them.

The chain carries TRBV5-4 and TRBJ2-1; 9 bases are a match to TRBD1. The germline gives CDR1 SGHNT, CDR2 YYREEE (reference sequence). V lost 2 bases to trimming and J lost 7 bases; unmatched junction nucleotides: 1. The CDR3 covers 13 residues. In DNA form, the CDR3 reads TGTGCCAGCAGCTTACAGGGGGCAAATGAGCAGTTCTTC. It specifies CASSLQGANEQFF.

About this clone: At one end the junction does not follow the germline gene, possibly because of a read error. The rearrangement links TRBV7-7 to TRBJ2-1, with 11 bases fitting TRBD2. The CDR3 is 16 amino acids. The germline V gene encodes CDR1 SSHAT and CDR2 FNYEAQ (reference sequence). CDR3 sequence: CASSLVAGGPYNEQFF. The CDR3 nucleotides are TGTGCTAGCAGCTTAGTAGCGGGAGGGCCCTACAATGAGCAGTTCTTC.

This chain links TRBV20-1 with TRBJ2-5, with D unresolved. V was cut by 6 bases and J by 2 bases, with 7 bases left in between. The CDR3 spans 11 residues. Germline CDR1 and CDR2: DFQATT and SNEGSKA (reference sequence). The CDR3 DNA reads TGCAGTGCCCAATTTCAAGAGACCCAGTACTTC. Protein product: CSAQFQETQYF.

The chain carries TRBV2 and TRBJ2-7; perhaps TRBD1 as D (5 bases). V dropped 6 bases and J dropped 3 bases, with 9 bases sitting between them. The CDR3 spans 12 residues. CDR1 and CDR2 from the germline V gene are SNHLY and FYNNEI. CDR3 nucleotide sequence: TGTGCCAGCAGAACAGACAGCTACGAGCAGTACTTC. Protein: CASRTDSYEQYF.

The V and J genes are TRBV11-2 and TRBJ1-5; 8 nucleotides match TRBD1. The CDR3 is 14 residues long. In germline, CDR1 is SGHAT, CDR2 FQNNGV. Losses at the gene ends were 5 bases for V and 6 bases for J; bases not matched to a gene: 6. The CDR3 sequence: CASSPGQVGQPQHF. CDR3 DNA sequence: TGTGCCAGCAGCCCGGGACAGGTTGGTCAGCCCCAGCATTTT.

The chain has TRBV4-1 and TRBJ2-2, with TRBD2 matching over 9 bases. The CDR3 spans 17 residues. Germline lookup yields CDR1 MGHRA and CDR2 YSYEKL. J lost 5 bases, V lost 0 bases, and 7 bases had no gene match. The CDR3 sequence: CASSQEGGGAGTGELFF. The CDR3 bases are TGCGCCAGCAGCCAAGAAGGCGGGGGGGCCGGGACCGGGGAGCTGTTTTTT.

The V and J genes are TRBV9 and TRBJ2-7; D is perhaps TRBD2 (5 bases). This CDR3 contains 14 residues. Germline values: CDR1 SGDLS, CDR2 YYNGEE. The V gene lost 0 bases and the J gene lost 2 bases, with 9 bases spanning the gap. The CDR3 region is CASSVGGQTYEQYF. CDR3 nucleotide sequence: TGTGCCAGCAGCGTAGGAGGGCAGACCTACGAGCAGTACTTC.

The chain carries TRBV12-2 and TRBJ2-7; TRBD2 is the table's D call, not checked against the DNA. TRBV12-2 is recorded as a pseudogene. The CDR3 has 19 residues. CDR3 protein: CASRLGRLSGRAGGGEQYF. CDR3 bases: TGTGCAAGTCGCTTAGGCCGTCTCTCCGGGCGGGCGGGGGGAGGCGAGCAGTACTTC.

This clone appeared once. This chain uses TRBV9 with TRBJ1-6, with 9 bases identical to TRBD1. With V trimmed by 0 bases and J by 6 bases, 4 bases remained unmatched. Germline CDR1 is SGDLS and CDR2 is YYNGEE. This CDR3 is 16 amino acids long. The CDR3 DNA reads as TGTGCCAGCAGCGTAGAGGGGGGACAGGGTAATTCACCCCTCCACTTT. The encoded protein is CASSVEGGQGNSPLHF. The entire variable domain, with the rest obtained from reference TRBV9 and TRBJ1-6, is as follows: DSGVTQTPKHLITATGQRVTLRCSPRSGDLSVYWYQQSLDQGLQFLIQYYNGEERAKGNILERFSAQQFPDLHSELNLSSLELGDSALYFCASSVEGGQGNSPLHFGNGTRLTVT.

The chain uses TRBV30 and TRBJ1-1, with D maybe TRBD1 (6 bases). Germline loops: CDR1 GTSNPN, CDR2 SVGIG (reference sequence). This CDR3 is built from 12 residues. V gave up 7 bases and J gave up 6 bases, with 15 bases separating them. DNA for the CDR3: TGTGCCTTAATACAGGGAAGGGCTGAAGCTTTCTTT. This translates into CALIQGRAEAFF.

V usage is TRBV5-6 and J usage is TRBJ1-1; 8 positions match TRBD1. The V gene's germline CDR1 is SGHDT and CDR2 YYEEEE. The CDR3 has 13 residues. The J segment lost 6 bases and the V segment lost 2 bases, leaving 3 bases of the junction unmatched. DNA of the CDR3: TGTGCCAGCAGCTTACAACAGGGGGCTGAAGCTTTCTTT. This encodes CASSLQQGAEAFF.

The V gene is TRBV6-5, the J gene TRBJ1-5; a weak D match, TRBD1 (6 bases). The ends were cut back, 5 bases at V and 1 base at J, with 12 bases in the middle. CDR3 length equals 15 residues. CDR1 and CDR2 (germline): MNHEY, SVGAGI. The CDR3 DNA follows: TGTGCCAGCAGTAGGACAGCGATAAGCAATCAGCCCCAGCATTTT. The encoded protein is CASSRTAISNQPQHF.

The chain has TRBV28 and TRBJ1-1; D possibly corresponds to TRBD1 (5 bases). Deletions cut 2 bases from V and 1 base from J, with 14 bases between. CDR3 length equals 16 residues. Germline loops: CDR1 MDHEN, CDR2 SYDVKM. CDR3: CASSLVTGLKNTEAFF. Written as DNA, the CDR3 is TGTGCCAGCAGTTTAGTTACAGGCCTGAAGAACACTGAAGCTTTCTTT.

The chain combines TRBV5-6 with TRBJ2-5; 8 nucleotides agree with TRBD1. The V and J ends lost 2 bases and 7 bases, in that order; junction bases with no gene match: 4. CDR1 is SGHDT, CDR2 YYEEEE, per germline. This CDR3 is 13 amino acids long. This chain's CDR3 is CASSFQGASTQYF. CDR3 DNA sequence: TGTGCCAGCAGCTTCCAGGGGGCTTCGACCCAGTACTTC. The entire variable domain, with the rest obtained from reference TRBV5-6 and TRBJ2-5, is as follows: DAGVTQSPTHLIKTRGQQVTLRCSPKSGHDTVSWYQQALGQGPQFIFQYYEEEERQRGNFPDRFSGHQFPNYSSELNVNALLLGDSALYLCASSFQGASTQYFGPGTRLLVL.

The chain combines TRBV5-4 with TRBJ1-2; 11 positions match TRBD1. The V segment lost 4 bases and the J segment 8 bases; nucleotides outside the gene matches: 7. This CDR3 comprises 14 residues. Germline-derived CDR1 and CDR2 are SGHNT and YYREEE (reference sequence). CDR3 loop: CASSLGTGGEGYTF. The CDR3 DNA is TGTGCCAGCAGCCTGGGGACAGGGGGAGAAGGCTACACCTTC.

CDR3 in amino acids: CASSLNRPGLNTEAFF. DNA of the CDR3: TGTGCCAGCAGCTTAAATCGGCCAGGGTTGAACACTGAAGCTTTCTTT. V gene TRBV7-3 combines with J gene TRBJ1-1; D possibly corresponds to TRBD1 (5 bases). The CDR3 is made up of 16 amino acids. Germline assignment: CDR1 SGHTA and CDR2 FQGTGA. Between the trimmed V and J ends, which lost 1 base and 0 bases, there was a span of 12 bases.

The CDR3 loop reads CASSQGPSGDYEQYF. The CDR3 nucleotides read TGTGCCAGCAGCCAAGGGCCTAGCGGGGACTACGAGCAGTACTTC. This chain uses TRBV14 with TRBJ2-7; TRBD2 matches 9 bases. V dropped 1 base and J dropped 3; count of bases not matched to a gene: 4. The CDR3 has 15 amino acids. The germline gives CDR1 SGHDN, CDR2 FVKESK.